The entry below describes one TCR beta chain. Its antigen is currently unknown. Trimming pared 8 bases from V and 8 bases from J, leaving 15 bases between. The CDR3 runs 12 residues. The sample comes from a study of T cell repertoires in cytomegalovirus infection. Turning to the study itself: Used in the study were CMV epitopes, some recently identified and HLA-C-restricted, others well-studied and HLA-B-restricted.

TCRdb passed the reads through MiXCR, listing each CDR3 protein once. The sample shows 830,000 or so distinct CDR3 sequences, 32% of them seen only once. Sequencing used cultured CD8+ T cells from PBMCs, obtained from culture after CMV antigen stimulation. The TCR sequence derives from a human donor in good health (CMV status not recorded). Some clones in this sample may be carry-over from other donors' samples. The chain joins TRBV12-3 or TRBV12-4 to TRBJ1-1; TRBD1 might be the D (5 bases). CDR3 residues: CASSPGQAEAFF. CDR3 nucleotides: TGTGCCAGCTCCCCGGGGCAAGCCGAAGCTTTCTTT.